This T cell receptor beta chain originates from a study of blood T cell repertoires in COVID-19. Study-level information: Acute-phase and convalescent COVID-19 samples originated in the United States, Italy and Spain.

The repertoire was sequenced with immunoSEQ multiplex PCR; TCRdb's copy has only in-frame clones and lacks some. The table includes about 150,000 clones, around 85% detected once. V was clipped by 4 bases and J by 0 bases; unmatched bases: 11. Germline V gives CDR1 SGHNT, CDR2 YYREEE (reference sequence). The CDR3 consists of 18 residues. Sequences were obtained from peripheral blood. This TCR came from a man in his 60s with COVID-19, enrolled during active disease. The rearrangement links TRBV5-4 to TRBJ2-1; TRBD1 aligns across 9 bases. The CDR3 nucleotides read TGTGCCAGCAGCCCGGGGCCCGCGACAGGGGGCTCCTACAATGAGCAGTTCTTC. This encodes CASSPGPATGGSYNEQFF.